The 19 T cell receptor beta chains listed next were all sequenced from one sample in a study of blood T cell repertoires in COVID-19. Generated by immunoSEQ multiplex PCR, the TCRdb table keeps only in-frame clones and is missing some. This sample carries about 120,000 clones, roughly 80% of them seen once, and the ten largest clones take over 6.5%. The specimen sequenced was peripheral blood. These receptors originate from a human donor in a cohort sampled during active COVID-19.

The CDR3 here is CASSLAILGQGGHSPLHF. CDR3 sequence (DNA): TGCGCCAGCAGCTTGGCCATACTTGGACAGGGTGGCCATTCACCCCTCCACTTT. The V and J genes are TRBV5-1 and TRBJ1-6; 8 bases align to TRBD1. The CDR3 has 18 residues. Germline CDR1 reads SGHRS; CDR2 reads YFSETQ. With 0 bases clipped from V and 8 bases from J, the junction kept 13 bases outside the gene matches.

J is TRBJ2-1 and V is TRBV28; D is uncertain. V lost 3 bases and J lost 7, with 19 bases in between. The CDR3 runs to 16 residues. Germline assignment: CDR1 MDHEN and CDR2 SYDVKM. CDR3 sequence reads: CASSLPTTSIGNEQFF. The CDR3 DNA reads TGTGCCAGCAGTTTGCCAACTACCTCAATCGGGAATGAGCAGTTCTTC.

This clone has only a few counts. The CDR3 spells CAWSVFSGPNQPQHF. In DNA form, the CDR3 reads TGTGCCTGGAGTGTCTTCTCAGGGCCCAATCAGCCCCAGCATTTT. This chain uses TRBV30 with TRBJ1-5, with D possibly matching TRBD1 (5 bases). The CDR3 has 15 residues. Trimming cost V 0 bases and J 3 bases, with 12 bases left between them. CDR1 and CDR2 (germline): GTSNPN, SVGIG (reference sequence).

The chain joins TRBV3-1 (or the pseudogene TRBV3-2) to TRBJ1-4; D ambiguous. This CDR3 spans 15 amino acids. Germline V gives CDR1 LGHDT, CDR2 YNNKEL (reference sequence). Trimming left V 1 base short and J 3 bases short, with 9 bases between. CDR3 DNA: TGTGCCAGCAGCCAAGGTGGACTGGCTAATGAAAAACTGTTTTTT. The encoded protein is CASSQGGLANEKLFF.

The rearrangement joins TRBV2 to TRBJ2-7, with 9 bases aligning to TRBD1. CDR1 and CDR2 from the germline V gene are SNHLY and FYNNEI. Losses at the gene ends were 7 bases for V and 1 base for J; bases not matched to a gene: 5. This CDR3 has 14 amino acids. CDR3 protein: CASKTGQGSYEQYF. The CDR3 coding sequence is TGTGCCAGCAAGACGGGACAGGGATCCTACGAGCAGTACTTC.

This clone is medium-sized. This chain connects TRBV28 to TRBJ1-1; tentatively, D is TRBD1 (6 bases). Trimming removed 6 bases from V and 11 bases from J, with 16 bases in between. Germline lookup yields CDR1 MDHEN and CDR2 SYDVKM. CDR3 size: 12 residues. The DNA for the CDR3 is TGTGCCAGCAGCACGCCCCCGGGACACGCTTTCTTT. Its translation: CASSTPPGHAFF.

The chain links TRBV4-2 to TRBJ2-7, with D hard to call. Trimming shortened V by 4 bases and J by 0 bases, and 10 bases separated the two germline ends. This CDR3 has 14 amino acids. Looked up from germline, CDR1 is LGHNA and CDR2 is YNFKEQ. CDR3 sequence (DNA): TGTGCCAGCAGCCTCGACTCTAGCTCCTACGAGCAGTACTTC. Its translation: CASSLDSSSYEQYF.

The chain employs TRBV6-5 and TRBJ2-5; 11 bases map to TRBD1. V shed 2 bases and J 3 bases; nucleotides not matched to a gene: 5. Germline CDR1 and CDR2: MNHEY and SVGAGI. The CDR3 runs to 16 residues. In DNA, the CDR3 is TGTGCCAGCAGTTACGAACGGGACAGGGGGGAAGAGACCCAGTACTTC. This codes for CASSYERDRGEETQYF.

This clone was found once. A much larger clone differs from this one at a single base, so this may be a read error. J is TRBJ2-7 and V is TRBV4-1; 8 bases are a match to TRBD2. Germline CDR1 is MGHRA and CDR2 is YSYEKL. The CDR3 consists of 15 residues. In DNA, the CDR3 is TGCGCCACCAGCCAATCGGGGGGGGGTACCTACGAGCAGTACTTC. This codes for CATSQSGGGTYEQYF.

This clone was recorded a few times. Within the sample, other DNA sequences also encode this same CDR3. V and J are TRBV28 and TRBJ2-1; 8 positions match TRBD1. Trimming removed 6 bases from V and 7 bases from J; junction bases left unmatched: 8. The CDR3 is made up of 14 amino acids. Germline assignment: CDR1 MDHEN and CDR2 SYDVKM. CDR3 loop: CASRPPGGVNEQFF. Written as DNA, the CDR3 is TGTGCCAGCAGACCCCCAGGGGGCGTAAATGAGCAGTTCTTC.

The V and J genes are TRBV18 and TRBJ1-2; 7 nucleotides line up with TRBD1. The junction had 9 bases not matched to a gene; V was cut back by 4 bases and J by 1 base. CDR1 and CDR2 from the germline V gene are KGHSH and LQKENI. The CDR3 extends over 16 amino acids. The CDR3, as DNA: TGTGCCAGCTCACTTGCCTTGGACAGGAGTAACTATGGCTACACCTTC. Translation: CASSLALDRSNYGYTF.

The chain joins TRBV24-1 to TRBJ1-5; no clear D. Germline loops: CDR1 KGHDR, CDR2 SFDVKD. V lost 5 bases, J lost 8 bases, and 9 bases lay in between. The CDR3 has 12 residues. The CDR3 region is CATSAEAEPQHF. Written as DNA, the CDR3 is TGTGCCACCAGTGCGGAGGCTGAGCCCCAGCATTTT.

The rearrangement uses TRBV3-1 (or the pseudogene TRBV3-2) and TRBJ2-1; no clear D gene. Germline V gene lookup returns CDR1 LGHDT and CDR2 YNNKEL (reference sequence). V lost 0 bases and J 9 bases, leaving 21 bases between the germline ends. This CDR3 contains 17 residues. The CDR3 spells CASSQEERLEIESEQFF. The CDR3 nucleotides are TGTGCCAGCAGCCAAGAAGAAAGGCTAGAAATCGAGAGTGAGCAGTTCTTC.

DNA for the CDR3: TGTGCCAGCAGCTTAGAATGGGGGTTTTGGACAGACCTAACTAATGAAAAACTGTTTTTT. This codes for CASSLEWGFWTDLTNEKLFF. V gene TRBV11-2 combines with J gene TRBJ1-4; the D gene is possibly TRBD1 (6 bases). This CDR3 is 20 amino acids long. V gave up 0 bases and J gave up 1 base, with 21 bases separating them. The V gene's germline CDR1 is SGHAT and CDR2 FQNNGV.

This sequence joins TRBV12-3 or TRBV12-4 and TRBJ1-1; maybe TRBD1 (5 bases). Trimming took 7 bases from V and 1 from J, leaving 10 bases between them. The CDR3 spans 13 residues. DNA for the CDR3: TGTGCCAGCACAAGAACAGGGAACACTGAAGCTTTCTTT. Its translation: CASTRTGNTEAFF.

V is TRBV6-5 and J is TRBJ2-7; D is undetermined. Germline CDR1 MNHEY, CDR2 SVGAGI. CDR3 length: 13 amino acids. The V end lost 2 bases, the J end lost 1 base, and 6 bases lay between the germline ends. The CDR3 sequence is CASSYRPSYEQYF. The CDR3 nucleotides are TGTGCCAGCAGTTACCGTCCTTCCTACGAGCAGTACTTC.

The chain uses TRBV28 and TRBJ2-7, with 8 bases lining up with TRBD1. V lost 6 bases and J lost 2; bases outside the gene matches: 12. The CDR3 consists of 16 residues. The germline V gene has CDR1 MDHEN and CDR2 SYDVKM. The CDR3 DNA reads as TGTGCCAGCAGCCCAGGGACAGGCTTCTCTACCTACGAGCAGTACTTC. Its protein product is CASSPGTGFSTYEQYF.

This clone was picked up one time. The chain carries TRBV27 and TRBJ1-2, with D tentatively TRBD1 (6 bases). V gave up 5 bases and J gave up 3 bases, with 13 bases separating them. The germline V gene has CDR1 MNHEY and CDR2 SMNVEV (reference sequence). The CDR3 is 14 amino acids. CDR3 protein: CASSQNRVYYGYTF. In DNA, the CDR3 is TGTGCCAGCAGTCAAAACAGGGTTTACTATGGCTACACCTTC.

The V call is TRBV5-1, the J call TRBJ1-1, with D possibly being TRBD1 (6 bases). V was pared by 4 bases and J by 1 base, with 11 bases between. Germline CDR1 SGHRS, CDR2 YFSETQ. The CDR3 runs 14 residues. The DNA for the CDR3 is TGCGCCAGCAGCCGTGGGGACACGAACACTGAAGCTTTCTTT. It specifies CASSRGDTNTEAFF.